The sample holds a few counts of the clone carrying this T cell receptor beta chain. As yet, its antigen is unknown. The sample belongs to a study of blood T cells in healthy people across ages. Study-wide points: Older individuals had lower TCR beta diversity per million T cells (the decline was roughly linear).

The CDR3 is 14 residues long. Trimming pared 3 bases from V and 2 bases from J, leaving 8 bases between. Germline CDR1 and CDR2: SGHTA and FQGNSA. The authors ran a second PCR of roughly 6 to 11 cycles using a sample-barcoded 5' primer and a J-beta primer mix. TCRdb redid the calling of the 5' RACE reads with MiXCR, one entry per CDR3 protein. The sample contains more than 900,000 distinct CDR3 sequences, around 25% of which appear only once. The same sample was also studied in work on T cells of mothers and their children. This second study notes: Extraction yielded RNA that went, in full, into cDNA synthesis at about 1.5 ug per 15 ul.

This receptor was obtained from a girl aged 2-9 years in good health. The sequencing input was blood. This rearrangement joins TRBV7-2 to TRBJ1-5, with unresolved D. CDR3 protein: CASSFSQGNQPQHF. The CDR3, as DNA: TGTGCCAGCAGCTTCAGCCAGGGCAATCAGCCCCAGCATTTT.